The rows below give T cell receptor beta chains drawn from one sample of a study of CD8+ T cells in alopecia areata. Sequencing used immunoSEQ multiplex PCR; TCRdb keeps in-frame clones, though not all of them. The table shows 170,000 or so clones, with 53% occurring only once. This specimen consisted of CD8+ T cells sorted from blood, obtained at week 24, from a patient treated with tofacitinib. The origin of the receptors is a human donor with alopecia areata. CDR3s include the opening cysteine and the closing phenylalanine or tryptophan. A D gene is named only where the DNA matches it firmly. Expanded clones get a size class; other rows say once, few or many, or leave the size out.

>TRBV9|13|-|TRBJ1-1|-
TGTGCCAGCAGCGTAGTCGTGAACACTGAAGCTTTCTTT
CASSVVVNTEAFF
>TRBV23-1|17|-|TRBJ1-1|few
TGCGCCAGCAGTCAATGGGTAGGAACCCGGGGGAACACTGAAGCTTTCTTT
CASSQWVGTRGNTEAFF
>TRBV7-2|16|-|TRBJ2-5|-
TGTGCCAGCAGCTTCGGCGGAGATATCATCCAAGAGACCCAGTACTTC
CASSFGGDIIQETQYF
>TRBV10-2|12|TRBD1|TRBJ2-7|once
TGCGCCAGCTCGGACAGGTCCTACGAGCAGTACTTC
CASSDRSYEQYF
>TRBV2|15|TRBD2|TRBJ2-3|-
TGTGCCAGAGTAGAGCGGGAGAAGAGCACAGATACGCAGTATTTT
CARVEREKSTDTQYF
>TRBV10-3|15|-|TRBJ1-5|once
TGTGCCATCAGTGAGTCTAGGGGAGGGAATCAGCCCCAGCATTTT
CAISESRGGNQPQHF
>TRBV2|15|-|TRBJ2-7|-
TGTGCCAGCAGTGCTATCGGGACGTCCGACTACGAGCAGTACTTC
CASSAIGTSDYEQYF
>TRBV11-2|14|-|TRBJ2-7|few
TGTGCCAGCAGCTTAGATCAGGGGTCCTACGAGCAGTACTTC
CASSLDQGSYEQYF
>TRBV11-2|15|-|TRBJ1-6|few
TGTGCCAGCAGCTTGTACGGGACCGAGAATTCACCCCTCCACTTT
CASSLYGTENSPLHF
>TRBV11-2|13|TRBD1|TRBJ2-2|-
TGTGCCAGCAGCCAGACAGGGCCCGGGGAGCTGTTTTTT
CASSQTGPGELFF
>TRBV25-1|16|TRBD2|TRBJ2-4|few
TGTGCCAGCAGTGAAAGAAAACCGGGGGGTCAAAACATTCAGTACTTC
CASSERKPGGQNIQYF
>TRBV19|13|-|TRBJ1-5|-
TGTGCCAGTAGTCTAAACTCCAATCAGCCCCAGCATTTT
CASSLNSNQPQHF
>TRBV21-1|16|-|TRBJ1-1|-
TGTGCCAGCGGGGTCCGGGACACTCGTATGAACACTGAAGCTTTCTTT
CASGVRDTRMNTEAFF
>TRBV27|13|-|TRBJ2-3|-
TGTGCCAGCAGTCTCAGGATGGAAGATACGCAGTATTTT
CASSLRMEDTQYF
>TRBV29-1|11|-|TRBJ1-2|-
TGCAGCGTCGACAGCCAATATGGCTACACCTTC
CSVDSQYGYTF
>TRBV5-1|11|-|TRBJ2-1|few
TGCGCCAGCAGCTTGGGGCTTGAGCAGTTCTTC
CASSLGLEQFF
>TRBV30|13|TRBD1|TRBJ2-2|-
TGTGCCCCCTCCGGGACAGGGACCGGGGAGCTGTTTTTT
CAPSGTGTGELFF
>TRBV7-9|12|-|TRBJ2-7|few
TGTGCCAGCAGCTCCTCAGGGTACGAGCAGTACTTC
CASSSSGYEQYF
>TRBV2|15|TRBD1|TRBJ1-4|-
TGTGCCAGCAGTGTCCTCGGGACAGGGGTTGAAAAACTGTTTTTT
CASSVLGTGVEKLFF
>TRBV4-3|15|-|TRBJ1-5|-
TGCGCCAGCAGCCCTTCAAGGGGTAGCAATCAGCCCCAGCATTTT
CASSPSRGSNQPQHF
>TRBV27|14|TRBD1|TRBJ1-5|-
TGTGCCAGCAGTTTGGACAGGGGTGGACAGCCCCAGCATTTT
CASSLDRGGQPQHF
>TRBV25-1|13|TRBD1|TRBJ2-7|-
TGTGCCAGCAGGAGAGACAGGGGCTACGAGCAGTACTTC
CASRRDRGYEQYF
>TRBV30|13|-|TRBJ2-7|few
TGTGCCTGGAGTGTAAGCAGTTCCTACGAGCAGTACTTC
CAWSVSSSYEQYF
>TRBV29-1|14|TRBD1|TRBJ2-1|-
TGCAGCGTCACCGGGACAGGGCTTTCCTATGAGCAGTTCTTC
CSVTGTGLSYEQFF
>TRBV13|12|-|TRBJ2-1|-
TGTGCCAGCAGCGGGGTGGGCAATGAGCAGTTCTTC
CASSGVGNEQFF
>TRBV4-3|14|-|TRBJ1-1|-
TGCGCCAGCAGCCAGGGTCAGGGTATCACTGAAGCTTTCTTT
CASSQGQGITEAFF
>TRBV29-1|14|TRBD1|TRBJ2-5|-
TGCAGCGGGGACCCCGGGACAGGGATAGAGACCCAGTACTTC
CSGDPGTGIETQYF
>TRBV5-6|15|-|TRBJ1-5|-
TGTGCCAGCAGCTTGGGGGGCGCGTGGAATCAGCCCCAGCATTTT
CASSLGGAWNQPQHF
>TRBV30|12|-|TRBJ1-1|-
TGTGCCTGCCCGCGGGAGGGGACTGAAGCTTTCTTT
CACPREGTEAFF
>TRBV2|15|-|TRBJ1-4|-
TGTGCCAGCAGCATGACGCAAACAACTAATGAAAAACTGTTTTTT
CASSMTQTTNEKLFF
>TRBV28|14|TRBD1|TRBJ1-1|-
TGTGCCAGCAGTCTGGGACAGAGGAACACTGAAGCTTTCTTT
CASSLGQRNTEAFF
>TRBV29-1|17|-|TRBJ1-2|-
TGCAGCGTTGTGGTTTCATTCACCAGCCCAGGGCAGGGGGGCTACACCTTC
CSVVVSFTSPGQGGYTF
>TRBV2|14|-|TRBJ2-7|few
TGTGCCAGCAGTGAAGTCTGGGACACCCACGAGCAGTACTTC
CASSEVWDTHEQYF
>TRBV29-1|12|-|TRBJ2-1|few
TGCAGCGTTGAAGACAGATACAATGAGCAGTTCTTC
CSVEDRYNEQFF
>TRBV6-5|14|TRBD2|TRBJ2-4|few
TGTGCCAGCAGTCAAAGCGGGGGCTCGAACATTCAGTACTTC
CASSQSGGSNIQYF
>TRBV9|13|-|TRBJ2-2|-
TGTGCCAGCAGCTCGTCAGGGATCGGGGAGCTGTTTTTT
CASSSSGIGELFF
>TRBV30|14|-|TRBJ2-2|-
TGTGCCTGGAGCGGACTTCAGGCCACCGGGGAGCTGTTTTTT
CAWSGLQATGELFF
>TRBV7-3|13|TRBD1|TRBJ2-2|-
TGTGCCAGCAGCTCTGGACAGGGAGGGGAGCTGTTTTTT
CASSSGQGGELFF
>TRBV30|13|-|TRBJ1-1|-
TGTGCCTGGAGGGAAGGCTGGGGCACTGAAGCTTTCTTT
CAWREGWGTEAFF
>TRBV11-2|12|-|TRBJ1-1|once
TGTGCCAGCAGCCCGAATAAACCTGAAGCTTTCTTT
CASSPNKPEAFF
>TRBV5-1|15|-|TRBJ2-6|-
TGCGCCAGCAGCTTGAGGATCTCCGGGGCCAACGTCCTGACTTTC
CASSLRISGANVLTF
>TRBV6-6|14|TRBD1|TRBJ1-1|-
TGTGCCAGCAGTCCCGGACAGGGGAACACTGAAGCTTTCTTT
CASSPGQGNTEAFF